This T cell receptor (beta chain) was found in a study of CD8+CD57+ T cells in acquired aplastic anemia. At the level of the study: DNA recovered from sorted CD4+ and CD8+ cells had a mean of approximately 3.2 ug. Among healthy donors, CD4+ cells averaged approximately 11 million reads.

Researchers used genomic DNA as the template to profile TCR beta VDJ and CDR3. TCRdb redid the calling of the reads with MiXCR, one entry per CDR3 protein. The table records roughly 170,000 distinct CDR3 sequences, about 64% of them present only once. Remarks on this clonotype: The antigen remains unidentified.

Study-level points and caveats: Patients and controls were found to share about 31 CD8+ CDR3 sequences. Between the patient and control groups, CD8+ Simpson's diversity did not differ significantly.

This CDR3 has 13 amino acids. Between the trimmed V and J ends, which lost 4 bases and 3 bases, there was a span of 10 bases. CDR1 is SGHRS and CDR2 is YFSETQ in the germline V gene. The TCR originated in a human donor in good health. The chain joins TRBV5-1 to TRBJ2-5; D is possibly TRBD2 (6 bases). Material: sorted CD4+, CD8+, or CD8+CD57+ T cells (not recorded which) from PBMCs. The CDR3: CASSREREETQYF. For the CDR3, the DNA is TGCGCCAGCAGCCGGGAGAGGGAAGAGACCCAGTACTTC.